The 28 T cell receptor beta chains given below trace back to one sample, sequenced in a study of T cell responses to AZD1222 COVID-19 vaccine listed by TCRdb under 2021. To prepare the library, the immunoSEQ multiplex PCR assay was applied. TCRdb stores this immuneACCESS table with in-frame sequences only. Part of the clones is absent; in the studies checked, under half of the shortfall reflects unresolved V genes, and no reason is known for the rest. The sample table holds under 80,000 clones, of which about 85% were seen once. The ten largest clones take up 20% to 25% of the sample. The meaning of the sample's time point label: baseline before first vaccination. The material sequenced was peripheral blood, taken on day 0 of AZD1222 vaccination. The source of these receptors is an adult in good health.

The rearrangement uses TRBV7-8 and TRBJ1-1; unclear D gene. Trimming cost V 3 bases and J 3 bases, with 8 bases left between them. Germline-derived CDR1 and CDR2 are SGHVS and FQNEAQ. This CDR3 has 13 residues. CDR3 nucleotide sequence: TGTGCCAGCAGCTTGGGCGGGGACACTGAAGCTTTCTTT. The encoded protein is CASSLGGDTEAFF. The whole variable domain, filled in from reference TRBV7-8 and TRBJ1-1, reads GAGVSQSPRYKVAKRGQDVALRCDPISGHVSLFWYQQALGQGPEFLTYFQNEAQLDKSGLPSDRFFAERPEGSVSTLKIQRTQQEDSAVYLCASSLGGDTEAFFGQGTRLTVV.

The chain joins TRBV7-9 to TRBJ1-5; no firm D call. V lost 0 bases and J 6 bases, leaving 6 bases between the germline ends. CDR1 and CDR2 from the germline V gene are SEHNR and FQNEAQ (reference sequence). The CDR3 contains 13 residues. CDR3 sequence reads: CASSLAQAQPQHF. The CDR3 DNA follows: TGTGCCAGCAGCTTAGCTCAGGCTCAGCCCCAGCATTTT.

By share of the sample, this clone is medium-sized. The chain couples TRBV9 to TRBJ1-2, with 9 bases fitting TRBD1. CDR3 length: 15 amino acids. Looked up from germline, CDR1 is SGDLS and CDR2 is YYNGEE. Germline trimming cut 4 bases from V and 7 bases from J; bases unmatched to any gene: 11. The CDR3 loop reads CASSSQTGTGIGYTF. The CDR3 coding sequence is TGTGCCAGCAGCTCCCAGACCGGGACAGGGATTGGCTACACCTTC. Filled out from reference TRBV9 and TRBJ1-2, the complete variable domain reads DSGVTQTPKHLITATGQRVTLRCSPRSGDLSVYWYQQSLDQGLQFLIQYYNGEERAKGNILERFSAQQFPDLHSELNLSSLELGDSALYFCASSSQTGTGIGYTFGSGTRLTVV.

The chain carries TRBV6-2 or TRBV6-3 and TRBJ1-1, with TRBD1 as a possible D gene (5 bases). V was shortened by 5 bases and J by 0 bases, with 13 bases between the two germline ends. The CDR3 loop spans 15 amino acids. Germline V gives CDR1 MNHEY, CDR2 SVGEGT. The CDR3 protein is CASSDYSQVNTEAFF. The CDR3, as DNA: TGTGCCAGCAGTGATTATTCACAGGTGAACACTGAAGCTTTCTTT.

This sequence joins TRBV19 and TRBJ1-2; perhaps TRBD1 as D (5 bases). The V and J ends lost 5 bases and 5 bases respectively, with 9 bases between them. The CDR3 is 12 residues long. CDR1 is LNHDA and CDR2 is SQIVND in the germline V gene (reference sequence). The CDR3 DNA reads TGTGCCAGTAGTGCGGAGGGGTATGGCTACACCTTC. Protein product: CASSAEGYGYTF.

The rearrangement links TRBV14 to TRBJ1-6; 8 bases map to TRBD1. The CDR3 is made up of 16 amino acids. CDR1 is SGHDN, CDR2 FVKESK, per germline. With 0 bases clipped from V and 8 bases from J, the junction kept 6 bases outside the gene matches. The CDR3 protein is CASSQDRGRFDSPLHF. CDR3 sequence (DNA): TGTGCCAGCAGCCAAGACAGGGGGCGGTTTGATTCACCCCTCCACTTT.

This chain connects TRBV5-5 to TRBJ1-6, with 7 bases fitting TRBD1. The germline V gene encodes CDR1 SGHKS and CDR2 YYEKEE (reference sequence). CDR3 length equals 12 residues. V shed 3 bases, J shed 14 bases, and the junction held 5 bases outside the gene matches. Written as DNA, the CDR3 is TGTGCCAGCAGCTCACAGGGGATGACCCTCCACTTT. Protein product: CASSSQGMTLHF.

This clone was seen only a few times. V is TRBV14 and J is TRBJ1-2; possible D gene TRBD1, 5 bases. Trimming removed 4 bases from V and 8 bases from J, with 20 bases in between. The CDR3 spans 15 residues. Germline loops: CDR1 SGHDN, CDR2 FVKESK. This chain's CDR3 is CASSLQGGRVGGYTF. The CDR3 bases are TGTGCCAGCAGCCTCCAAGGAGGCAGGGTAGGAGGCTACACCTTC.

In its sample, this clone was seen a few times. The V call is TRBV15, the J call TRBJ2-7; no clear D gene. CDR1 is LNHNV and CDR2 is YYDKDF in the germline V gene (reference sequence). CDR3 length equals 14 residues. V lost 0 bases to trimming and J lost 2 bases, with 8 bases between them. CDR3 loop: CATSRDYSTYEQYF. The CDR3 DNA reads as TGTGCCACCAGCAGAGATTACTCAACCTACGAGCAGTACTTC.

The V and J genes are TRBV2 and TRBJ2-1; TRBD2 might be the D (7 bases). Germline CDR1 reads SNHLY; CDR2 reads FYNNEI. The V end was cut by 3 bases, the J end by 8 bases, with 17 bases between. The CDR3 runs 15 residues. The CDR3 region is CASSDVGGAFDEQFF. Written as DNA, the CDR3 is TGTGCCAGCAGTGATGTGGGGGGGGCGTTCGATGAGCAGTTCTTC.

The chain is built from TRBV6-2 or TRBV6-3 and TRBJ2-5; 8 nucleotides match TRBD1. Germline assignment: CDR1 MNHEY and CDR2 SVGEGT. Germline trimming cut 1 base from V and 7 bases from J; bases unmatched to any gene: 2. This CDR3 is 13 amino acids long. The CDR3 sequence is CASSYYGTGTQYF. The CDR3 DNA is TGTGCCAGCAGTTACTACGGGACAGGGACCCAGTACTTC.

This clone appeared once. This CDR3 is CASSLFGGLNEKLFF. The CDR3 DNA sequence: TGCGCCAGCAGCTTGTTCGGGGGTTTAAATGAAAAACTGTTTTTT. This chain links TRBV5-1 with TRBJ1-4; a possible D gene is TRBD1 (5 bases). V shed 1 base and J shed 5 bases, with 12 bases lying between them. The germline CDR1 and CDR2 sequences are SGHRS and YFSETQ. This CDR3 has 15 residues.

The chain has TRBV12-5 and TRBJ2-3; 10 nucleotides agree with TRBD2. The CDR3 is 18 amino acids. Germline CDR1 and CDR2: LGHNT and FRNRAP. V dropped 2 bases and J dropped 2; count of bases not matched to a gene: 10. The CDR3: CASGLSLAGALNTDTQYF. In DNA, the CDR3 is TGTGCTAGTGGTTTGTCGCTAGCGGGAGCCCTCAACACAGATACGCAGTATTTT.

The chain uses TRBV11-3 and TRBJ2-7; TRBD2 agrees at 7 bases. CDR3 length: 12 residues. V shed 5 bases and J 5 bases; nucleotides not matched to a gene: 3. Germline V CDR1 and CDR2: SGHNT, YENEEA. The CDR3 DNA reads TGTGCCAGCAGCCCCGGGGGGAACGAGCAGTACTTC. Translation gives CASSPGGNEQYF. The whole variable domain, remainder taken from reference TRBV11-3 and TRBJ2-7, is EAGVVQSPRYKIIEKKQPVAFWCNPISGHNTLYWYLQNLGQGPELLIRYENEEAVDDSQLPKDRFSAERLKGVDSTLKIQPAELGDSAVYLCASSPGGNEQYFGPGTRLTVT.

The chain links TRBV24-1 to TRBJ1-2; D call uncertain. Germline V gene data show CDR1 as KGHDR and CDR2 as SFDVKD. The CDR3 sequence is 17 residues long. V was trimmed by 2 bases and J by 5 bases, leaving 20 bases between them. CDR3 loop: CATSDSRSWEEGYGYTF. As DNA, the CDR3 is TGTGCCACCAGTGATTCCAGGTCTTGGGAGGAAGGGTATGGCTACACCTTC.

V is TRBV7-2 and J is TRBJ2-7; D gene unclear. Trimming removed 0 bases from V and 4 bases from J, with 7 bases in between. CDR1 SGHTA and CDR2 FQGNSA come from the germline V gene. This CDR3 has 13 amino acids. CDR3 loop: CASSLARRYEQYF. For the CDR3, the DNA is TGTGCCAGCAGCTTAGCCCGGCGATACGAGCAGTACTTC. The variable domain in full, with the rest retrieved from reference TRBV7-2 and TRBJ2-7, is GAGVSQSPSNKVTEKGKDVELRCDPISGHTALYWYRQSLGQGLEFLIYFQGNSAPDKSGLPSDRFSAERTGGSVSTLTIQRTQQEDSAVYLCASSLARRYEQYFGPGTRLTVT.

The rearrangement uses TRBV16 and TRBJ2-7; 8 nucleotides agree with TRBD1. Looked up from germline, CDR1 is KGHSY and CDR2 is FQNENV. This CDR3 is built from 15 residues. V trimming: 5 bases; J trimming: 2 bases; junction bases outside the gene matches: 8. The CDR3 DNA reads TGTGCCAGCAGCGATATGACAGGGGCCGCCTACGAGCAGTACTTC. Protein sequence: CASSDMTGAAYEQYF.

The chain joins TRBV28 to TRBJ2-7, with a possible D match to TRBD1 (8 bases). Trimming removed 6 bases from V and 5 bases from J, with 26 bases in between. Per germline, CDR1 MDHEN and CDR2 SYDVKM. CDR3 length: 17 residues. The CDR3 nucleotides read TGTGCCAGCAGCCAAGGGGGGGGTGGACAGGGTAGCAACGAGCAGTACTTC. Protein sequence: CASSQGGGGQGSNEQYF.

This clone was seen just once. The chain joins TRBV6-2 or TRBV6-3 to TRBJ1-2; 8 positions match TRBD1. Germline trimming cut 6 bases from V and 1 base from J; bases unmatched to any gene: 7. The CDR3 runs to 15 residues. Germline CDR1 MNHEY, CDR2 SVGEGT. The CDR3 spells CASSTPDRGNYGYTF. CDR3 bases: TGTGCCAGCAGCACACCTGACAGGGGTAACTATGGCTACACCTTC.

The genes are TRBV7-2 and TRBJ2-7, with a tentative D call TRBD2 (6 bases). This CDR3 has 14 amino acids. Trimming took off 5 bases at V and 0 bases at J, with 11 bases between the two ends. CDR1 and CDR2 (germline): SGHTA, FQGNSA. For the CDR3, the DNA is TGTGCCAGCAGCCCGGGGGAGTACTCCTACGAGCAGTACTTC. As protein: CASSPGEYSYEQYF.

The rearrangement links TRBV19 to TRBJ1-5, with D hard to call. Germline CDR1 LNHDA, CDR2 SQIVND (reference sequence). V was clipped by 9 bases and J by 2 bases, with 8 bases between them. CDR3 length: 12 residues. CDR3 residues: CASSEGNQPQHF. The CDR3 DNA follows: TGTGCCAGCTCGGAGGGCAATCAGCCCCAGCATTTT.

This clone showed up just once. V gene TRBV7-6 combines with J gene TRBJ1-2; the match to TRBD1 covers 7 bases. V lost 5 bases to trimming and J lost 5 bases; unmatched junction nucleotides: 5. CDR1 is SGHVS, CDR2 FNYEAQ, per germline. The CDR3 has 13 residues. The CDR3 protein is CASSAGTEYGYTF. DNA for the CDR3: TGTGCCAGCAGCGCTGGGACAGAGTATGGCTACACCTTC.

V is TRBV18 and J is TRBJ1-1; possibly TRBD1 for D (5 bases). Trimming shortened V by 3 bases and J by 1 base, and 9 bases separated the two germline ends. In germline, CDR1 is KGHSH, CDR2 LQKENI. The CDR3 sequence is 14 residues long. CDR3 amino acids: CASSPTGTNTEAFF. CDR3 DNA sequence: TGTGCCAGCTCACCGACGGGGACGAACACTGAAGCTTTCTTT.

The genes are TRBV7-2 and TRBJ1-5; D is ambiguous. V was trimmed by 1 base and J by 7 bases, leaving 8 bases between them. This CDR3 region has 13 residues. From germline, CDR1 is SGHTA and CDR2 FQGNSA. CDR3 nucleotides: TGTGCCAGCAGCTTAGTGGCCCCGCAGCCCCAGCATTTT. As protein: CASSLVAPQPQHF.

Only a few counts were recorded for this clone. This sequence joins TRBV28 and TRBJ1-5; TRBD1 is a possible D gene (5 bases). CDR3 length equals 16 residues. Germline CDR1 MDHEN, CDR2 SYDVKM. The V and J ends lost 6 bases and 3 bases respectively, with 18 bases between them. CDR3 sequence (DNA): TGTGCCAGCAGCCCCTTAGCGGGGGTTTACAATCAGCCCCAGCATTTT. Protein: CASSPLAGVYNQPQHF.

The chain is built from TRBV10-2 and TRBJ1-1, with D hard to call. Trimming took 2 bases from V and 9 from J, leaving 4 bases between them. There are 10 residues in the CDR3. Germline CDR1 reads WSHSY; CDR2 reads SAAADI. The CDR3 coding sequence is TGCGCCAGCAGTGAGGGTAAAGCTTTCTTT. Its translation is CASSEGKAFF.

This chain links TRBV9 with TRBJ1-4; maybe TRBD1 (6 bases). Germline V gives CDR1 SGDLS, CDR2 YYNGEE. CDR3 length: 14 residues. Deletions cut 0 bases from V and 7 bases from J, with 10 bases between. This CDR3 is CASSVGGGVEKLFF. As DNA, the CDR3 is TGTGCCAGCAGCGTAGGAGGGGGAGTTGAAAAACTGTTTTTT.

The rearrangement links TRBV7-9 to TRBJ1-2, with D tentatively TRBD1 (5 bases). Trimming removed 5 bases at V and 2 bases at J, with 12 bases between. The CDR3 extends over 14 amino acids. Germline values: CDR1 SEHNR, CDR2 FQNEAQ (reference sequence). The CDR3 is CASSPTGLNYGYTF. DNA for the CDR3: TGTGCCAGCAGCCCAACAGGTCTGAACTATGGCTACACCTTC.